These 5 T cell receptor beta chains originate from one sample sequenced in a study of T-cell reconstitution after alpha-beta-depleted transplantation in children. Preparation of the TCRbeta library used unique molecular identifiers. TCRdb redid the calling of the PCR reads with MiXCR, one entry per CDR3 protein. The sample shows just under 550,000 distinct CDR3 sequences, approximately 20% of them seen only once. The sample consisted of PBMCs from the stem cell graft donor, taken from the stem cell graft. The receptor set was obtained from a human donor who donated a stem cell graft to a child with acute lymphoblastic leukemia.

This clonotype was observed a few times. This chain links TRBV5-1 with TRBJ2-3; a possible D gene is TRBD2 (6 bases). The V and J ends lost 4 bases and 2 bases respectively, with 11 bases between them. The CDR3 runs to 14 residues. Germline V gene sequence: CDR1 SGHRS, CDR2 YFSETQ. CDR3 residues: CASSRRAVTDTQYF. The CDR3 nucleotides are TGCGCCAGCAGCAGGAGGGCCGTCACAGATACGCAGTATTTT. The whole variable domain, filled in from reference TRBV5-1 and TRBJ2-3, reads KAGVTQTPRYLIKTRGQQVTLSCSPISGHRSVSWYQQTPGQGLQFLFEYFSETQRNKGNFPGRFSGRQFSNSRSEMNVSTLELGDSALYLCASSRRAVTDTQYFGPGTRLTVL.

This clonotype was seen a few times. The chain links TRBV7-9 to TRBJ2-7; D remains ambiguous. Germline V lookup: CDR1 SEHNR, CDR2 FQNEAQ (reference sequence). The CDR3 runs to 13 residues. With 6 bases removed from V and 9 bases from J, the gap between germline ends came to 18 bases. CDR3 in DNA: TGTGCCAGCAGTCAGGAGCCCCCGCCAGGGCAGTACTTC. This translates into CASSQEPPPGQYF.

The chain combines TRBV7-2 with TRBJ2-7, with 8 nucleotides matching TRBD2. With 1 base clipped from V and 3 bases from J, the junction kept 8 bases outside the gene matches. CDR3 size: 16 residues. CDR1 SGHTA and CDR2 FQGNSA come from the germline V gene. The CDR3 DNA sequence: TGTGCCAGCAGCTTAGACGTCGGACTAGCAGTCTACGAGCAGTACTTC. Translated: CASSLDVGLAVYEQYF.

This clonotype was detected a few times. The CDR3 is CASSLVPHAKNIQYF. The CDR3 DNA is TGCGCCAGCAGCTTGGTCCCCCATGCCAAAAACATTCAGTACTTC. The chain recombines TRBV5-1 with TRBJ2-4; D gene ambiguous. Germline-derived CDR1 and CDR2 are SGHRS and YFSETQ. V was cut by 0 bases and J by 1 base, with 8 bases left in between. The CDR3 runs to 15 residues.

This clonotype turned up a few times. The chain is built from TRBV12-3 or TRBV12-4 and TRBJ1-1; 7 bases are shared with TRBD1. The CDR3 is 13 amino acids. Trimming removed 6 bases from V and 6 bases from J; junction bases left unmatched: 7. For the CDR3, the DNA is TGTGCCAGCAGGCAACAGGGGTTCGCTGAAGCTTTCTTT. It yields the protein CASRQQGFAEAFF.